This is a list of T cell receptor beta chains from one sample in a study of blood T cell repertoires in COVID-19. Some clones are missing from TCRdb's copy, which holds only in-frame ones; the method was immunoSEQ multiplex PCR. The data contain about 60,000 clones, about 78% of them singletons. The specimen sequenced was peripheral blood. Every receptor here comes from a man aged 50 or older with active or convalescent COVID-19. The CDR3 runs from the conserved cysteine through the conserved F or W. The D gene is left open where the match is weak. Clone sizes are given selectively: once, few, many, or a class where the clone is expanded.

V: TRBV13
J: TRBJ2-7
D: TRBD1
size: once
CDR3: CASSSSGTGLYEQYF
DNA: TGTGCCAGCAGCTCCTCCGGGACAGGGTTGTACGAGCAGTACTTC

V: TRBV10-3
J: TRBJ2-7
D: -
size: few
CDR3: CAISVGRGPYEQYF
DNA: TGTGCCATCAGTGTGGGGCGGGGACCCTACGAGCAGTACTTC

V: TRBV20-1
J: TRBJ2-5
D: -
size: -
CDR3: CSGEDQETQYF
DNA: TGCAGTGGGGAGGACCAAGAGACCCAGTACTTC

V: TRBV4-1
J: TRBJ2-7
D: -
size: -
CDR3: CASSPKGGYEQYF
DNA: TGCGCCAGCAGCCCAAAAGGGGGTTACGAGCAGTACTTC

V: TRBV5-1
J: TRBJ2-7
D: TRBD2
size: -
CDR3: CASSWGGASSYEQYF
DNA: TGCGCCAGCAGCTGGGGGGGTGCTAGCTCCTACGAGCAGTACTTC

V: TRBV28
J: TRBJ2-1
D: -
size: -
CDR3: CASSTGTGYNEQFF
DNA: TGTGCCAGCAGCACCGGGACTGGATACAATGAGCAGTTCTTC

V: TRBV6-2/TRBV6-3
J: TRBJ2-5
D: -
size: -
CDR3: CASSPWDSGGGETQYF
DNA: TGTGCCAGCAGCCCTTGGGACAGCGGGGGAGGGGAGACCCAGTACTTC

V: TRBV10-3
J: TRBJ2-3
D: TRBD2
size: -
CDR3: CAISRLAGTDTQYF
DNA: TGTGCCATCAGTAGACTAGCGGGGACAGATACGCAGTATTTT

V: TRBV3-1/TRBV3-2
J: TRBJ2-2
D: -
size: once
CDR3: CASSQGARGGTNTGELFF
DNA: TGTGCCAGCAGCCAAGGGGCCCGTGGGGGGACGAACACCGGGGAGCTGTTTTTT

V: TRBV10-3
J: TRBJ1-1
D: TRBD1
size: once
CDR3: CAISESRTGIEAFF
DNA: TGTGCCATCAGTGAGTCTCGGACAGGGATTGAAGCTTTCTTT